One sample yielded the 29 T cell receptor beta chains listed below, sequenced in a study of cytomegalovirus exposure and HLA in healthy donors. The PCR was carried out with 60 Vbeta primers and 13 Jbeta primers. Clones were sequenced by immunoSEQ multiplex PCR, and TCRdb holds only the in-frame ones, with some missing. The profile shows around 150,000 clones, 80% to 90% of them singletons. Sequenced material: PBMCs. The source of these receptors is a man aged 18 to 29 in good health and CMV-seropositive.

This clone appeared a few times. This chain links TRBV19 with TRBJ1-2, with D possibly matching TRBD1 (6 bases). This CDR3 is built from 13 residues. V lost 5 bases, J lost 7 bases, and 14 bases lay in between. From germline, CDR1 is LNHDA and CDR2 SQIVND (reference sequence). Here the CDR3 reads CASSAQGQGGYTF. As DNA, the CDR3 is TGTGCCAGTAGTGCCCAGGGGCAGGGTGGCTACACCTTC.

V usage is TRBV4-3 and J usage is TRBJ1-1; TRBD1 matches 8 bases. V dropped 3 bases and J dropped 8; count of bases not matched to a gene: 8. Looked up from germline, CDR1 is LGHNA and CDR2 is YSLEER. The CDR3 runs 14 residues. As DNA, the CDR3 is TGCGCCAGCAGCCAGGACAGGGAGTTTGGCGAAGCTTTCTTT. Its protein is CASSQDREFGEAFF.

The rearrangement links TRBV10-3 to TRBJ2-5; TRBD2 agrees at 11 bases. J was trimmed by 7 bases and V by 10 bases; bases with no gene match: 8. The CDR3 is 13 amino acids. Germline V gene sequence: CDR1 ENHRY, CDR2 SYGVKD. The CDR3 loop is CATLAGGAATQYF. CDR3 nucleotide sequence: TGTGCCACCTTAGCGGGGGGGGCCGCGACCCAGTACTTC.

V and J are TRBV6-1 and TRBJ2-3, with 11 bases aligning to TRBD2. Trimming cost V 2 bases and J 3 bases; bases outside gene matches: 7. Germline loops: CDR1 MNHNS, CDR2 SASEGT. The length of the CDR3 is 17 residues. The CDR3 DNA reads as TGTGCCAGCAGTGAACTAGCGGGGGGAGTTGCGACAGATACGCAGTATTTT. Protein: CASSELAGGVATDTQYF.

This chain connects TRBV18 to TRBJ1-2; weak D call: TRBD1 (6 bases). Trimming stripped 6 bases from V and 4 bases from J, with 12 bases between. Per the germline V gene, CDR1 is KGHSH and CDR2 is LQKENI. The CDR3 has 13 amino acids. CDR3 DNA: TGTGCCAGCTCTCAGGACAGCGTCTATGGCTACACCTTC. Its translation is CASSQDSVYGYTF.

The chain uses TRBV28 and TRBJ1-1, with D possibly matching TRBD1 (5 bases). CDR1 and CDR2 from the germline V gene are MDHEN and SYDVKM. Trimming removed 9 bases at V and 4 bases at J, with 27 bases between. The CDR3 is 17 residues long. CDR3 in DNA: TGTGCCAGGTCCGGGGGGAGGCTAATCAAGGTGGGCACTGAAGCTTTCTTT. Residues: CARSGGRLIKVGTEAFF.

The chain links TRBV5-1 to TRBJ2-3; D uncertain. V lost 0 bases and J lost 2, with 7 bases in between. This CDR3 spans 14 amino acids. Germline CDR1 SGHRS, CDR2 YFSETQ. The CDR3 DNA reads as TGCGCCAGCAGCTTGGAAAGCGACACAGATACGCAGTATTTT. Protein: CASSLESDTDTQYF.

The chain links TRBV6-9 to TRBJ2-4, with 11 bases that match TRBD1. Germline V lookup: CDR1 MNHGY, CDR2 SVAAGI. V trimming: 0 bases; J trimming: 0 bases; junction bases outside the gene matches: 16. The CDR3 contains 22 residues. The CDR3 spells CASSYSGTGGFRSTLAKNIQYF. Here the CDR3 DNA reads TGTGCCAGCAGTTATTCCGGGACAGGGGGATTTCGTTCCACGTTAGCCAAAAACATTCAGTACTTC.

Only a few counts were recorded for this clone. V and J are TRBV5-4 and TRBJ2-5; D call uncertain. The CDR3 consists of 13 residues. The ends were cut back, 3 bases at V and 5 bases at J, with 11 bases in the middle. Germline V gene lookup returns CDR1 SGHNT and CDR2 YYREEE (reference sequence). This chain's CDR3 is CASSYIVGETQYF. DNA for the CDR3: TGTGCCAGCAGCTACATAGTCGGGGAGACCCAGTACTTC.

Comment on this clone: The same CDR3 is also encoded by other DNA sequences in this sample. CDR3 nucleotide sequence: TGTGCCAGCAGCCTCCAGGGCTCTGGAAACACCATATATTTT. It codes for CASSLQGSGNTIYF. This chain links TRBV7-9 with TRBJ1-3, with D perhaps TRBD1 (5 bases). The CDR3 sequence is 14 residues long. The V gene's germline CDR1 is SEHNR and CDR2 FQNEAQ (reference sequence). V lost 5 bases to trimming and J lost 0 bases, with 8 bases between them.

This clone was found once. The J gene is TRBJ2-7, the V gene TRBV19; 9 bases fit TRBD2. CDR3 length: 15 amino acids. J was trimmed by 2 bases and V by 1 base; bases with no gene match: 3. The germline V gene encodes CDR1 LNHDA and CDR2 SQIVND (reference sequence). The CDR3 DNA reads as TGTGCCAGTAGTATAGGACTAGCGGAGCCCTACGAGCAGTACTTC. Encoded protein: CASSIGLAEPYEQYF.

This clone has a single count. This chain links TRBV4-3 with TRBJ1-5, with TRBD1 matching 7 bases. Trimming removed 0 bases from V and 4 bases from J; junction bases left unmatched: 3. There are 15 residues in the CDR3. Germline V lookup: CDR1 LGHNA, CDR2 YSLEER. CDR3 residues: CASSQDPQGNQPQHF. The CDR3 DNA follows: TGCGCCAGCAGCCAAGATCCACAGGGGAATCAGCCCCAGCATTTT.

The chain uses TRBV6-1 and TRBJ1-2; 8 nucleotides match TRBD1. The CDR3 spans 15 residues. Germline V CDR1 and CDR2: MNHNS, SASEGT. V shed 2 bases, J shed 8 bases, and the junction held 10 bases outside the gene matches. The CDR3 reads CASSESAQGAGGYTF. For the CDR3, the DNA is TGTGCCAGCAGTGAAAGTGCCCAGGGGGCGGGCGGCTACACCTTC.

V is TRBV2 and J is TRBJ1-2; 9 bases are a match to TRBD1. Germline CDR1 and CDR2: SNHLY and FYNNEI. CDR3 length equals 13 residues. The V gene end was trimmed by 6 bases and the J gene end by 7 bases; junction bases not matched to a gene: 6. The CDR3 protein is CASSGTGRRGYTF. The CDR3 region has the DNA TGTGCCAGCAGCGGGACAGGGCGGCGTGGCTACACCTTC.

The V and J genes are TRBV9 and TRBJ2-3, with a tentative D call TRBD2 (7 bases). Germline lookup yields CDR1 SGDLS and CDR2 YYNGEE. This CDR3 comprises 16 residues. V gave up 0 bases and J gave up 2 bases, with 13 bases separating them. The CDR3 sequence: CASSVGTGRATDTQYF. The DNA for the CDR3 is TGTGCCAGCAGCGTAGGCACAGGGAGGGCCACAGATACGCAGTATTTT.

The chain employs TRBV6-4 and TRBJ2-5, with 8 bases identical to TRBD2. J gave up 9 bases and V 0 bases, and 3 bases lay outside the gene matches. The CDR3 spans 13 residues. The germline V gene encodes CDR1 MRHNA and CDR2 SNTAGT. CDR3 in amino acids: CASSDSSGGPQYF. The CDR3 nucleotides are TGTGCCAGCAGTGACTCAAGCGGGGGCCCCCAGTACTTC.

The chain carries TRBV19 and TRBJ2-1; 10 positions agree with TRBD1. This CDR3 is 13 amino acids long. The trim removed 8 bases at V and 5 bases at J, leaving 3 bases unmatched. CDR1 is LNHDA and CDR2 is SQIVND in the germline V gene (reference sequence). The CDR3 loop is CASRQGADNEQFF. DNA for the CDR3: TGTGCCAGTCGACAGGGGGCGGACAATGAGCAGTTCTTC.

The rearrangement links TRBV5-6 to TRBJ2-1; TRBD2 agrees at 9 bases. The V and J ends lost 3 bases and 2 bases, in that order; junction bases with no gene match: 3. The CDR3 is 15 amino acids. Germline CDR1 reads SGHDT; CDR2 reads YYEEEE. The CDR3 DNA is TGTGCCAGCAGCTGGCGGGGGGGGACCTACAATGAGCAGTTCTTC. Translation gives CASSWRGGTYNEQFF.

The V and J genes are TRBV18 and TRBJ2-1; TRBD2 matches at 9 bases. CDR1 and CDR2 from the germline V gene are KGHSH and LQKENI. The trim removed 3 bases at V and 6 bases at J, leaving 15 bases unmatched. This CDR3 spans 18 amino acids. Here the CDR3 reads CASSPSASGGRLFNEQFF. The CDR3 nucleotides read TGTGCCAGCTCACCTTCAGCAAGCGGGGGGCGCCTATTCAATGAGCAGTTCTTC.

The rearrangement links TRBV7-2 to TRBJ1-1; weak D call: TRBD1 (5 bases). Trimming took 0 bases from V and 7 from J, leaving 9 bases between them. Germline CDR1 is SGHTA and CDR2 is FQGNSA. The CDR3 covers 13 residues. For the CDR3, the DNA is TGTGCCAGCAGCTTAGCGCGGACATATGAAGCTTTCTTT. This gives the protein CASSLARTYEAFF.

This clone was seen once. The chain combines TRBV7-9 with TRBJ2-3, with 7 bases aligning to TRBD2. V shed 7 bases and J 9 bases; nucleotides not matched to a gene: 13. The CDR3 consists of 14 residues. The germline gives CDR1 SEHNR, CDR2 FQNEAQ (reference sequence). The CDR3 sequence is CASKERGTWSTQYF. For the CDR3, the DNA is TGTGCCAGCAAAGAGCGGGGTACCTGGTCGACGCAGTATTTT.

J is TRBJ2-3 and V is TRBV27; D remains unclear. Deletions cut 5 bases from V and 2 bases from J, with 11 bases between. There are 14 residues in the CDR3. CDR1 is MNHEY and CDR2 is SMNVEV in the germline V gene (reference sequence). The CDR3 sequence is CASSHQIPTDTQYF. For the CDR3, the DNA is TGTGCCAGCAGTCACCAGATTCCCACAGATACGCAGTATTTT.

The J gene is TRBJ2-3, the V gene TRBV7-6; 10 nucleotides agree with TRBD2. The trim removed 5 bases at V and 0 bases at J, leaving 8 bases unmatched. The germline gives CDR1 SGHVS, CDR2 FNYEAQ. The CDR3 loop spans 17 amino acids. This CDR3 reads CASSESSGGLSTDTQYF. CDR3 coding DNA: TGTGCCAGCAGCGAGTCTAGCGGGGGACTTAGCACAGATACGCAGTATTTT.

This rearrangement joins TRBV19 to TRBJ2-2, with a possible D match to TRBD1 (5 bases). Trimming left V 4 bases short and J 0 bases short, with 9 bases between. CDR1 LNHDA and CDR2 SQIVND come from the germline V gene (reference sequence). CDR3 size: 15 residues. The CDR3 DNA follows: TGTGCCAGTAGTACAGGGCCCACGAACACCGGGGAGCTGTTTTTT. Translating it yields CASSTGPTNTGELFF.

This chain joins TRBV5-1 and TRBJ2-5, with 9 bases matching TRBD1. The CDR3 has 16 residues. The V segment lost 7 bases and the J segment 5 bases; nucleotides outside the gene matches: 15. Germline V gives CDR1 SGHRS, CDR2 YFSETQ. The CDR3 loop reads CASGRQTGQGFETQYF. The CDR3, as DNA: TGCGCCAGCGGTCGGCAAACGGGACAGGGCTTCGAGACCCAGTACTTC. The full variable domain, its missing parts supplied by reference TRBV5-1 and TRBJ2-5, is KAGVTQTPRYLIKTRGQQVTLSCSPISGHRSVSWYQQTPGQGLQFLFEYFSETQRNKGNFPGRFSGRQFSNSRSEMNVSTLELGDSALYLCASGRQTGQGFETQYFGPGTRLLVL.

The J gene is TRBJ1-5, the V gene TRBV6-5; 10 bases fit TRBD1. The V gene end was trimmed by 6 bases and the J gene end by 6 bases; junction bases not matched to a gene: 2. The CDR3 sequence is 13 residues long. Per germline, CDR1 MNHEY and CDR2 SVGAGI. CDR3 region: CASRGTGAQPQHF. CDR3 bases: TGTGCCAGCAGGGGGACAGGGGCTCAGCCCCAGCATTTT.

The V gene is TRBV15, the J gene TRBJ2-2, with 11 bases matching TRBD1. With V trimmed by 2 bases and J by 3 bases, 5 bases remained unmatched. The length of the CDR3 is 17 residues. Germline V gene lookup returns CDR1 LNHNV and CDR2 YYDKDF (reference sequence). The CDR3: CATSRYGTGGYTGELFF. In DNA form, the CDR3 reads TGTGCCACCAGCAGATACGGGACAGGGGGTTACACCGGGGAGCTGTTTTTT.

The chain uses TRBV6-1 and TRBJ2-7; maybe TRBD2 (5 bases). Germline lookup yields CDR1 MNHNS and CDR2 SASEGT. This CDR3 has 14 amino acids. Trimming stripped 8 bases from V and 5 bases from J, with 19 bases between. DNA of the CDR3: TGTGCCAGCGCCGCGCCTACGAGGGCTAACGAGCAGTACTTC. Its translation is CASAAPTRANEQYF.

The DNA for the CDR3 is TGTGCCAGCAAGGAAGGAGGGATTAGGGGTCAGCCCCAGCATTTT. This translates into CASKEGGIRGQPQHF. V gene TRBV6-5 combines with J gene TRBJ1-5; tentatively, D is TRBD1 (5 bases). The CDR3 runs to 15 residues. V was trimmed by 7 bases and J by 6 bases, leaving 19 bases between them. Per the germline V gene, CDR1 is MNHEY and CDR2 is SVGAGI.